This is a list of T cell receptor beta chains from one sample in a study of T cells in Graves' hyperthyroidism and ophthalmopathy. TCRdb re-called the multiplex PCR reads through MiXCR, storing one row per CDR3 protein. The sample holds about 640,000 distinct CDR3 sequences, roughly 20% seen once. Sequenced input: blood. The origin of the receptors is a man aged 30 to 39 with Graves' ophthalmopathy. Each CDR3 is given with its conserved first and last residue. D genes are given only for firm matches. Clone size appears in some rows only: once, few, many, or a class for an expanded clone.

>TRBJ1-2|.|TRBV5-1|.
TGCGCCAGCAACACCGTTCCGGGCCCGAGCCAGGTCTATGGCTACACCTTC
CASNTVPGPSQVYGYTF
>TRBJ2-1|.|TRBV18|few
TGTGCCAGCACCAGCAGGGATAGCTCCTACAATGAGCAGTTCTTC
CASTSRDSSYNEQFF
>TRBJ2-3|TRBD1|TRBV28|many
TGTGCCAGCAGCCCAGGGACAGGGGGGCGCACAGATACGCAGTATTTT
CASSPGTGGRTDTQYF
>TRBJ2-3|.|TRBV28|few
TGTGCCAGCAGTTTCTCGCCTAGCGAGGTAGATACGCAGTATTTT
CASSFSPSEVDTQYF
>TRBJ1-1|.|TRBV4-1|.
TGCGCCAGCAGCCAACAGGGTAGTACTGAAGCTTTCTTT
CASSQQGSTEAFF
>TRBJ2-5|.|TRBV20-1|.
TGCAGTGCTAGGAAAGGGACGGGTGGAGAGACCCAGTACTTC
CSARKGTGGETQYF
>TRBJ2-7|TRBD2|TRBV4-2|many
TGTGCCAGCAGCCAAGGAACTAGCGGGAGCCACGAGCAGTACTTC
CASSQGTSGSHEQYF
>TRBJ1-1|.|TRBV18|many
TGTGCCAGCTCACCAATTGGGGATGGCGAAGCTTTCTTT
CASSPIGDGEAFF
>TRBJ2-1|TRBD2|TRBV7-9|few
TGTGCCAGCAGCGAGGGACTAAACTCCTACAATGAGCAGTTCTTC
CASSEGLNSYNEQFF
>TRBJ2-1|TRBD2|TRBV29-1|.
TGCAGCGCGGGGACTAGCGGGAGGAAAAATAAGGGCCATGAGCAGTTCTTC
CSAGTSGRKNKGHEQFF
>TRBJ2-1|TRBD2|TRBV20-1|many
TGCAGTGCTAGACTAATGGGACTAGCGGGAGACAATGAGCAGTTCTTC
CSARLMGLAGDNEQFF
>TRBJ2-1|TRBD1|TRBV27|.
TGTGCCAGCAGGAGTGCAGGGGGCCGTTACAATGAGCAGTTCTTC
CASRSAGGRYNEQFF
>TRBJ2-6|.|TRBV10-1|.
TGCGCCAGCGGGGAGGGGGACCCTACGCCCTCTGGGGCCAACGTCCTGACTTTC
CASGEGDPTPSGANVLTF
>TRBJ2-7|TRBD2|TRBV5-1|many
TGCGCCAGCAGCCCGGCGGGGGGCCGATACGAGCAGTACTTC
CASSPAGGRYEQYF
>TRBJ1-5|TRBD1|TRBV4-1|.
TGCGCCAGCAGCCGACAGGGGGCGCGTGGCAATCAGCCCCAGCATTTT
CASSRQGARGNQPQHF
>TRBJ2-3|TRBD1|TRBV7-9|.
TGTGCCAGCAGCATTAGACAGGGCCCAGATACGCAGTATTTT
CASSIRQGPDTQYF